What follows describes a single TCR beta chain. This record belongs to a study of blood T cell repertoires in COVID-19. On the study more broadly: Samples of COVID-19 (acute and convalescent) were obtained from the United States, Italy and Spain. In each case, the material was cDNA or gDNA derived from T cells, B-cell-depleted T cells, or PBMCs.

In the original workflow: Cell counts per sample came from amplifying reference gene primers. Only in-frame clones appear in the TCRdb table, and some are missing; sequencing was by immunoSEQ multiplex PCR. The D gene and trimming were derived from the DNA, and the V and J assignments and clone size from that table. The sample has about 100,000 clones; 85% are singletons. V lost 3 bases to trimming and J lost 2 bases, with 10 bases between them. The CDR3 totals 14 residues. CDR1 is LNHDA and CDR2 is SQIVND in the germline V gene (reference sequence). The receptor was derived from a woman in her 70s with active or convalescent COVID-19. This sequence joins TRBV19 and TRBJ1-1; D not certain. Sequencing input: peripheral blood. The CDR3 loop reads CASSIRGPNTEAFF. CDR3 sequence (DNA): TGTGCCAGTAGTATTCGGGGTCCTAACACTGAAGCTTTCTTT. Based on the CDR3 plus reference TRBV19 and TRBJ1-1, the full variable domain is DGGITQSPKYLFRKEGQNVTLSCEQNLNHDAMYWYRQDPGQGLRLIYYSQIVNDFQKGDIAEGYSVSREKKESFPLTVTSAQKNPTAFYLCASSIRGPNTEAFFGQGTRLTVV.